The 17 T cell receptor beta chains reported below all come from one sample, sequenced in a study of cytomegalovirus exposure and HLA in healthy donors. Libraries were prepared by immunoSEQ multiplex PCR; TCRdb keeps only in-frame clonotypes and omits some of them. In the table there are 150,000 or so clones, about 94% of which are singletons. The specimen sequenced was PBMCs. The receptors come from a man in his late teens or twenties in good health and CMV-seropositive.

The chain combines TRBV10-2 with TRBJ1-2; 8 nucleotides line up with TRBD1. Germline V gene sequence: CDR1 WSHSY, CDR2 SAAADI. V lost 7 bases and J lost 7; bases outside the gene matches: 11. This CDR3 has 14 amino acids. The CDR3, as DNA: TGCGCCAGCACCGCTCATGAGGACAGGGTTGGCTACACCTTC. Translated, it gives CASTAHEDRVGYTF.

This chain links TRBV5-1 with TRBJ2-7, with D possibly matching TRBD1 (6 bases). In germline, CDR1 is SGHRS, CDR2 YFSETQ. The CDR3 length is 14 residues. V dropped 0 bases and J dropped 5 bases, with 12 bases sitting between them. The CDR3 region is CASSLGDKGHEQYF. The DNA of the CDR3 is TGCGCCAGCAGCTTGGGGGACAAGGGGCACGAGCAGTACTTC.

The chain links TRBV15 to TRBJ2-6; D is unresolved. This CDR3 is 15 amino acids long. CDR1 is LNHNV, CDR2 YYDKDF, per germline (reference sequence). The V end was cut by 1 base, the J end by 1 base, with 5 bases between. CDR3 loop: CATSRVASGANVLTF. Here the CDR3 DNA reads TGTGCCACCAGCAGAGTGGCATCTGGGGCCAACGTCCTGACTTTC.

The J gene is TRBJ1-1, the V gene TRBV27; D perhaps matches TRBD1 (5 bases). This CDR3 is built from 13 residues. Per germline, CDR1 MNHEY and CDR2 SMNVEV (reference sequence). V gave up 7 bases and J gave up 5 bases, with 14 bases separating them. This chain's CDR3 is CASTLGGMTEAFF. CDR3 bases: TGTGCCAGCACCCTCGGGGGTATGACTGAAGCTTTCTTT.

The V gene is TRBV5-6, the J gene TRBJ2-2; 8 bases are a match to TRBD2. The J segment lost 1 base and the V segment lost 4 bases, leaving 9 bases of the junction unmatched. The CDR3 covers 17 residues. The V gene's germline CDR1 is SGHDT and CDR2 YYEEEE. The CDR3 reads CASSREGGRRNTGELFF. The CDR3 bases are TGTGCCAGCAGCCGCGAGGGCGGGAGGCGGAACACCGGGGAGCTGTTTTTT.

J is TRBJ2-7 and V is TRBV15; perhaps TRBD1 as D (7 bases). Trimming cost V 0 bases and J 6 bases, with 15 bases left between them. From germline, CDR1 is LNHNV and CDR2 YYDKDF (reference sequence). There are 15 residues in the CDR3. CDR3 in amino acids: CATSREIRGAGEQYF. The CDR3 nucleotides are TGTGCCACCAGCAGAGAAATCAGGGGGGCGGGCGAGCAGTACTTC.

V is TRBV5-1 and J is TRBJ2-7; 9 bases are shared with TRBD2. With V trimmed by 0 bases and J by 3 bases, 13 bases remained unmatched. Germline-derived CDR1 and CDR2 are SGHRS and YFSETQ. The CDR3 has 18 residues. CDR3: CASSLGMGLAGPHYEQYF. CDR3 nucleotide sequence: TGCGCCAGCAGCTTGGGCATGGGGCTAGCGGGACCGCACTACGAGCAGTACTTC. The whole variable domain, remainder taken from reference TRBV5-1 and TRBJ2-7, is KAGVTQTPRYLIKTRGQQVTLSCSPISGHRSVSWYQQTPGQGLQFLFEYFSETQRNKGNFPGRFSGRQFSNSRSEMNVSTLELGDSALYLCASSLGMGLAGPHYEQYFGPGTRLTVT.

This rearrangement joins TRBV15 to TRBJ2-7; D not resolved. Germline assignment: CDR1 LNHNV and CDR2 YYDKDF (reference sequence). The CDR3 consists of 16 residues. Trimming took 0 bases from V and 2 from J, leaving 14 bases between them. This CDR3 is CATSRDYTELPYEQYF. The CDR3 DNA reads TGTGCCACCAGCAGAGACTACACAGAGCTTCCCTACGAGCAGTACTTC.

The rearrangement uses TRBV2 and TRBJ1-6; 7 bases are a match to TRBD1. Germline V gene data show CDR1 as SNHLY and CDR2 as FYNNEI. This CDR3 has 14 residues. V was pared by 3 bases and J by 7 bases, with 3 bases of the junction left unmatched. The CDR3 is CASSDGTENSPLHF. The CDR3 DNA follows: TGTGCCAGCAGTGATGGGACAGAGAATTCACCCCTCCACTTT.

The chain is built from TRBV28 and TRBJ2-2, with 9 bases matching TRBD2. The CDR3 extends over 15 amino acids. The germline V gene has CDR1 MDHEN and CDR2 SYDVKM. With 10 bases clipped from V and 0 bases from J, the junction kept 6 bases outside the gene matches. The chain's CDR3 is CATLTSGANTGELFF. As DNA, the CDR3 is TGTGCCACCTTGACTAGCGGCGCGAACACCGGGGAGCTGTTTTTT.

The chain combines TRBV11-2 with TRBJ1-1; TRBD1 is a possible D gene (5 bases). Germline V gene lookup returns CDR1 SGHAT and CDR2 FQNNGV. CDR3 size: 13 residues. V was clipped by 5 bases and J by 4 bases, with 11 bases between them. DNA of the CDR3: TGTGCCAGCAGCCCTCGGGGGGTCACTGAAGCTTTCTTT. This sequence encodes CASSPRGVTEAFF.

The chain has TRBV12-1 and TRBJ2-2; the table assigns TRBD1, which was not confirmed against the DNA. TRBV12-1 is an annotated pseudogene. This CDR3 is 15 amino acids long. This chain's CDR3 is CASSLESRYTGELFF. The CDR3 bases are TGTGCCAGCAGCTTAGAGAGCAGGTACACCGGGGAGCTGTTTTTT.

This clone occurred a few times. This chain links TRBV5-1 with TRBJ2-7, with 8 bases fitting TRBD1. There are 17 residues in the CDR3. Germline-derived CDR1 and CDR2 are SGHRS and YFSETQ. The V and J ends lost 3 bases and 3 bases, in that order; junction bases with no gene match: 14. CDR3 sequence: CASSSGPGGNPYYEQYF. The CDR3 DNA sequence: TGCGCCAGCAGCTCGGGTCCAGGGGGCAACCCCTACTACGAGCAGTACTTC.

This rearrangement joins TRBV5-1 to TRBJ2-1; 14 nucleotides agree with TRBD2. CDR1 and CDR2 from the germline V gene are SGHRS and YFSETQ. Unmatched junction bases numbered 18, after V lost 0 bases and J lost 4 bases. CDR3 length equals 22 residues. The CDR3 DNA reads TGCGCCAGCAGCTTGGATCCGGGACTAGCGGGAGAGGACCAATACCCGTACAATGAGCAGTTCTTC. Amino acid sequence: CASSLDPGLAGEDQYPYNEQFF.

The rearrangement joins TRBV5-1 to TRBJ2-1; possibly TRBD1 for D (5 bases). V was trimmed by 4 bases and J by 5 bases, leaving 19 bases between them. The CDR3 spans 16 residues. The germline gives CDR1 SGHRS, CDR2 YFSETQ. DNA for the CDR3: TGCGCCAGCAGCAGGCCCGCTTTTGAACAGGACAATGAGCAGTTCTTC. Encoded protein: CASSRPAFEQDNEQFF.

This clone is a singleton in its sample. The V gene is TRBV6-1, the J gene TRBJ1-3, with TRBD1 matching over 9 bases. The CDR3 extends over 15 amino acids. CDR1 and CDR2 (germline): MNHNS, SASEGT. Trimming at V came to 5 bases and at J to 4 bases, leaving 6 bases not matched to a gene. The CDR3 sequence: CASSKRQGGGNTIYF. CDR3 coding DNA: TGTGCCAGCAGTAAAAGACAGGGGGGGGGAAACACCATATATTTT.

This chain uses TRBV5-1 with TRBJ2-7, with D hard to call. CDR3 length equals 15 residues. Germline CDR1 reads SGHRS; CDR2 reads YFSETQ. V was trimmed by 4 bases and J by 4 bases, leaving 18 bases between them. The CDR3 nucleotides are TGCGCCAGCAGCCCCTGGTCGGAGACGACGTACGAGCAGTACTTC. It codes for CASSPWSETTYEQYF.